Listed below are T cell receptor beta chains from one sample, sequenced in a study of blood T cell repertoires in COVID-19. Using immunoSEQ multiplex PCR, the repertoire was profiled, and TCRdb retains in-frame clones only, with some absent. The table lists over 200,000 clones, approximately 86% of them singletons. Sequences were obtained from peripheral blood. The receptors originated from a man in his late teens or twenties with active or convalescent COVID-19. The CDR3 runs from the conserved cysteine through the conserved F or W. Fields, in order: CDR3 DNA, CDR3 protein, J gene, clone size, D gene, V gene. D genes are given only for firm matches. Expanded clones are given a class, and other clones once, few, many or no size at all.

CDR3 DNA: TGTGCCAGCAGCCCGGGACAGGGATCCTCAGTAAAACTGTTTTTT; CDR3 protein: CASSPGQGSSVKLFF; J gene: TRBJ1-4; clone size: NA; D gene: TRBD1; V gene: TRBV7-2
CDR3 DNA: TGCAGCGTAGGATTTCAGGGCAGCGACAACTATGGCTACACCTTC; CDR3 protein: CSVGFQGSDNYGYTF; J gene: TRBJ1-2; clone size: NA; D gene: NA; V gene: TRBV29-1
CDR3 DNA: TGTGCCAGCAGTTACGCGGTTACAGGGGCCTACGAGCAGTACTTC; CDR3 protein: CASSYAVTGAYEQYF; J gene: TRBJ2-7; clone size: NA; D gene: TRBD1; V gene: TRBV6-5
CDR3 DNA: TGTGCCAGCACCCGGGACAGGGGTAGGATGCCCACTGAAGCTTTCTTT; CDR3 protein: CASTRDRGRMPTEAFF; J gene: TRBJ1-1; clone size: once; D gene: TRBD1; V gene: TRBV28
CDR3 DNA: TGTGCCAGCAGCGAACAGGACAGTCAGCGGCAGTTCTTC; CDR3 protein: CASSEQDSQRQFF; J gene: TRBJ2-1; clone size: NA; D gene: NA; V gene: TRBV9
CDR3 DNA: TGCGCCAGCAGCACCGGGACAAGGGTCGACATCGACTATGGCTACACCTTC; CDR3 protein: CASSTGTRVDIDYGYTF; J gene: TRBJ1-2; clone size: NA; D gene: NA; V gene: TRBV5-1
CDR3 DNA: TGTGCCAGCAGCTTCGGGACAGGGAACTACAATGAGCAGTTCTTC; CDR3 protein: CASSFGTGNYNEQFF; J gene: TRBJ2-1; clone size: many; D gene: TRBD1; V gene: TRBV7-8
CDR3 DNA: TGTGCCAGCAGTAGGGGACAAGTCTACGAGCAGTACTTC; CDR3 protein: CASSRGQVYEQYF; J gene: TRBJ2-7; clone size: NA; D gene: NA; V gene: TRBV12-3/TRBV12-4
CDR3 DNA: TGCGCCAGCAGCTTGGTGGGCGGGGTGAACACTGAAGCTTTCTTT; CDR3 protein: CASSLVGGVNTEAFF; J gene: TRBJ1-1; clone size: NA; D gene: NA; V gene: TRBV5-1
CDR3 DNA: TGTGCCAGTAGTATAGCTCGACAGGGTGGACAGCCCCAGCATTTT; CDR3 protein: CASSIARQGGQPQHF; J gene: TRBJ1-5; clone size: NA; D gene: TRBD1; V gene: TRBV19
CDR3 DNA: TGCAGTGCGAGGGGGGGGGCTGAAGCTTTCTTT; CDR3 protein: CSARGGAEAFF; J gene: TRBJ1-1; clone size: NA; D gene: NA; V gene: TRBV20-1
CDR3 DNA: TGTGCCAGCACCTCCAGACCGGGGGATACGGATTCACCCCTCCACTTT; CDR3 protein: CASTSRPGDTDSPLHF; J gene: TRBJ1-6; clone size: NA; D gene: NA; V gene: TRBV28
CDR3 DNA: TGTGCCAGCAGCTTAGTCGGGACAGGAGGGGCCAACGTCCTGACTTTC; CDR3 protein: CASSLVGTGGANVLTF; J gene: TRBJ2-6; clone size: NA; D gene: TRBD1; V gene: TRBV7-2
CDR3 DNA: TGTGCCAGCAGCTTGGGAGTCAGGGTCGGGACTGAAGCTTTCTTT; CDR3 protein: CASSLGVRVGTEAFF; J gene: TRBJ1-1; clone size: many; D gene: NA; V gene: TRBV5-6
CDR3 DNA: TGTGCCAGCAGTCAACAGACGGGAAGCAATCAGCCCCAGCATTTT; CDR3 protein: CASSQQTGSNQPQHF; J gene: TRBJ1-5; clone size: NA; D gene: NA; V gene: TRBV6-1
CDR3 DNA: TGTGCGGCAGGGAGGACCGGGGAGCTGTTTTTT; CDR3 protein: CAAGRTGELFF; J gene: TRBJ2-2; clone size: NA; D gene: NA; V gene: TRBV6-5
CDR3 DNA: TGTGCCAGCAGCTTAACCAGGGATGAAGCTTTCTTT; CDR3 protein: CASSLTRDEAFF; J gene: TRBJ1-1; clone size: NA; D gene: NA; V gene: TRBV13
CDR3 DNA: TGCGCCAGCAGCCAAGACGGCGGGATCTACAATGAGCAGTTCTTC; CDR3 protein: CASSQDGGIYNEQFF; J gene: TRBJ2-1; clone size: NA; D gene: NA; V gene: TRBV4-3
CDR3 DNA: TGTGCCAGTAGTACGCCCGGGGCCCGGAGGGTCAATCCCCAGCATTTT; CDR3 protein: CASSTPGARRVNPQHF; J gene: TRBJ1-5; clone size: NA; D gene: NA; V gene: TRBV19
CDR3 DNA: TGTGCCAGCAGCACAAACAGTCGCAATCAGCCCCAGCATTTT; CDR3 protein: CASSTNSRNQPQHF; J gene: TRBJ1-5; clone size: NA; D gene: NA; V gene: TRBV21-1
CDR3 DNA: TGTGCCAGCAGTCTCACAGGGTTGGGGTCTTATGGCTACACCTTC; CDR3 protein: CASSLTGLGSYGYTF; J gene: TRBJ1-2; clone size: few; D gene: NA; V gene: TRBV27
CDR3 DNA: TGTGCCAGCAGCCTGGCAGGGAACCCGAACACTGAAGCTTTCTTT; CDR3 protein: CASSLAGNPNTEAFF; J gene: TRBJ1-1; clone size: NA; D gene: NA; V gene: TRBV5-8
CDR3 DNA: TGCGCCAGCAGCTCACAGGGATCTGGAAACACCATATATTTT; CDR3 protein: CASSSQGSGNTIYF; J gene: TRBJ1-3; clone size: NA; D gene: NA; V gene: TRBV5-1
CDR3 DNA: TGTGCCACCAGCGGGCGAGGAGGAGGCTACACCTTC; CDR3 protein: CATSGRGGGYTF; J gene: TRBJ1-2; clone size: NA; D gene: NA; V gene: TRBV15
CDR3 DNA: TGTGCCAGTAGTGCGGGAGTCTGGGACACTGAAGCTTTCTTT; CDR3 protein: CASSAGVWDTEAFF; J gene: TRBJ1-1; clone size: NA; D gene: NA; V gene: TRBV19
CDR3 DNA: TGTGCCAGCAGCCAAGATATAAATCAGCCCCAGCATTTT; CDR3 protein: CASSQDINQPQHF; J gene: TRBJ1-5; clone size: few; D gene: NA; V gene: TRBV3-1/TRBV3-2
CDR3 DNA: TGTGCCAGCAGTCAGGACAGGGGGCGGGATTATCAAGAGACCCAGTACTTC; CDR3 protein: CASSQDRGRDYQETQYF; J gene: TRBJ2-5; clone size: NA; D gene: TRBD1; V gene: TRBV27
CDR3 DNA: TGTGCCTGGAGCGGGACAGGGGAAAAAAACATTCAGTACTTC; CDR3 protein: CAWSGTGEKNIQYF; J gene: TRBJ2-4; clone size: NA; D gene: TRBD1; V gene: TRBV30
CDR3 DNA: TGTGCCAGCAGTGCCGGACAGGGGTCATACGAGCAGTACTTC; CDR3 protein: CASSAGQGSYEQYF; J gene: TRBJ2-7; clone size: NA; D gene: TRBD1; V gene: TRBV25-1
CDR3 DNA: TGTGCCAGCAGCACCCAGGGGAATCAGCCCCAGCATTTT; CDR3 protein: CASSTQGNQPQHF; J gene: TRBJ1-5; clone size: NA; D gene: NA; V gene: TRBV14
CDR3 DNA: TGCAGCGACCTCCGGGACAGCACCTCTGGAAACACCATATATTTT; CDR3 protein: CSDLRDSTSGNTIYF; J gene: TRBJ1-3; clone size: NA; D gene: TRBD1; V gene: TRBV29-1
CDR3 DNA: TGTGCCAGCAGCACTTATCAGCCCCAGCATTTT; CDR3 protein: CASSTYQPQHF; J gene: TRBJ1-5; clone size: once; D gene: NA; V gene: TRBV6-5
CDR3 DNA: TGTGCCAGCAGGACATTGGGACAGCATGGCTACACCTTC; CDR3 protein: CASRTLGQHGYTF; J gene: TRBJ1-2; clone size: NA; D gene: TRBD1; V gene: TRBV6-5
CDR3 DNA: TGTGCCAGCAGTTTAGCGGCAGGGAATGGCTACACCTTC; CDR3 protein: CASSLAAGNGYTF; J gene: TRBJ1-2; clone size: NA; D gene: NA; V gene: TRBV27
CDR3 DNA: TGTGCCAGCAGTTTTAACCGGGGCACTGAAGCTTTCTTT; CDR3 protein: CASSFNRGTEAFF; J gene: TRBJ1-1; clone size: NA; D gene: NA; V gene: TRBV27
CDR3 DNA: TGTGCCAGCAGCCAAGTAGGGACTAGCGGAATTGGACAAGAGACCCAGTACTTC; CDR3 protein: CASSQVGTSGIGQETQYF; J gene: TRBJ2-5; clone size: NA; D gene: TRBD2; V gene: TRBV3-1/TRBV3-2
CDR3 DNA: TGTGCCAGCAACCCGGCAGGGGGCGCAGCTACTGAAGCTTTCTTT; CDR3 protein: CASNPAGGAATEAFF; J gene: TRBJ1-1; clone size: NA; D gene: TRBD1; V gene: TRBV7-2
CDR3 DNA: TGTGCCAGCAGCTTACAGGGGACAGGGGCTGACTACACCTTC; CDR3 protein: CASSLQGTGADYTF; J gene: TRBJ1-2; clone size: NA; D gene: TRBD1; V gene: TRBV7-2
CDR3 DNA: TGTGCCAGCTCACGAGCTTCAGGTACCTACGAGCAGTACTTC; CDR3 protein: CASSRASGTYEQYF; J gene: TRBJ2-7; clone size: NA; D gene: NA; V gene: TRBV18
CDR3 DNA: TGTGCCTGGAGTGCGAGCTTCAATGAGCAGTTCTTC; CDR3 protein: CAWSASFNEQFF; J gene: TRBJ2-1; clone size: NA; D gene: NA; V gene: TRBV30
CDR3 DNA: TGTGCCAGCAGCTTAGATCCGGACAGGGTTTCCTCCTACGAGCAGTACTTC; CDR3 protein: CASSLDPDRVSSYEQYF; J gene: TRBJ2-7; clone size: NA; D gene: TRBD1; V gene: TRBV11-3